The source of this T cell receptor (beta chain) is a study of identifying expanded T cells in peripheral blood. Findings and caveats of the study: Technical replicates showed about 1.2 changed clones; roughly two weeks approximately 15; four weeks 19.

Data came from immunoSEQ multiplex PCR; TCRdb stores just in-frame clones and leaves some out. The repertoire consists of tens of thousands of clones, with approximately 91% occurring once and the leading ten covering 4.5% to 7%. Collection occurred without any documented infections or immune events in donors. This CDR3 has 17 residues. Germline values: CDR1 SGHKS, CDR2 YYEKEE (reference sequence). With 0 bases clipped from V and 4 bases from J, the junction kept 10 bases outside the gene matches. Concerning this clone itself: Antigen: not known.

The sample taken for sequencing was blood. The chain combines TRBV5-5 with TRBJ1-2, with TRBD1 matching 9 bases. The TCR comes from a person aged 18 to 70 in good health. CDR3 loop: CASSLGTGANWGYGYTF. In DNA, the CDR3 is TGTGCCAGCAGCTTGGGGACAGGGGCCAATTGGGGCTATGGCTACACCTTC.